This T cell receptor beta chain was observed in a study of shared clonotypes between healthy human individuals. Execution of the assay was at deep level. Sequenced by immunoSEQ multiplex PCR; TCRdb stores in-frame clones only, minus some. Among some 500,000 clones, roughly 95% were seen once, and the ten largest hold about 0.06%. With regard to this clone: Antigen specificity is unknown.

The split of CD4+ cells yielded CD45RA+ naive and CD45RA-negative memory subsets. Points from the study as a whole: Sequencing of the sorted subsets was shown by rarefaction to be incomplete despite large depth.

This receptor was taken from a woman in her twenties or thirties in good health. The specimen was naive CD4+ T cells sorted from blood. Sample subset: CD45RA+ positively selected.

The CDR3 loop reads CASSMNLGMRVSEAFF. In DNA form, the CDR3 reads TGTGCCAGTAGTATGAACTTGGGGATGAGGGTATCTGAAGCTTTCTTT. This sequence joins TRBV19 and TRBJ1-1; D unclear. The CDR3 has 16 residues. Germline values: CDR1 LNHDA, CDR2 SQIVND (reference sequence). The V end lost 3 bases, the J end lost 6 bases, and 20 bases lay between the germline ends.